A selection of T cell receptor beta chains follows, all from one sample in a study of Ad26.COV2.S vaccination and SARS-CoV-2 variants. Assay: immunoSEQ multiplex PCR; the TCRdb copy retains only in-frame clones and omits some. The repertoire holds fewer than 50,000 clones, roughly 80% seen once, with around half in the top ten. Specimen: peripheral blood, collected after recovery from COVID-19. These receptor sequences come from a human donor who had recovered from COVID-19. Both conserved end residues are part of each CDR3. The order of the fields is D gene, clone size, V gene, J gene, CDR3 protein, CDR3 DNA. The D gene is left open where the match is weak. Clone size is shown for a subset of rows, as once, few, many or a class of expanded clone.

>.|once|TRBV6-5|TRBJ1-6
CASSSGTGSGSPLHF
TGTGCCAGCAGTTCGGGGACCGGGAGCGGTTCACCCCTCCACTTT
>.|.|TRBV7-9|TRBJ2-2
CASSERRGGTGELFF
TGTGCCAGCAGCGAAAGGAGGGGGGGCACCGGGGAGCTGTTTTTT
>TRBD1|once|TRBV6-5|TRBJ2-2
CASRERGPGELFF
TGTGCCAGCAGGGAGAGGGGGCCCGGGGAGCTGTTTTTT
>TRBD1|.|TRBV7-3|TRBJ1-6
CASSSGTGVNSPLHF
TGTGCCAGCAGCTCCGGGACAGGGGTTAATTCACCCCTCCACTTT
>TRBD1|.|TRBV5-1|TRBJ2-1
CASTGGGTGDEQFF
TGCGCCAGCACCGGCGGCGGCACAGGGGATGAGCAGTTCTTC
>TRBD1|.|TRBV7-9|TRBJ1-4
CASSLETDRGREKLFF
TGTGCCAGCAGCTTAGAAACCGACAGGGGTCGGGAAAAACTGTTTTTT
>.|.|TRBV6-1|TRBJ1-2
CASSERQGGYYGYTF
TGTGCCAGCAGTGAAAGGCAGGGAGGGTACTATGGCTACACCTTC
>.|.|TRBV25-1|TRBJ1-1
CASTWTTEAFF
TGTGCCAGCACATGGACCACTGAAGCTTTCTTT
>.|.|TRBV30|TRBJ2-7
CAWSRLGSSEQYF
TGTGCCTGGAGTCGCCTAGGTTCAAGCGAGCAGTACTTC
>TRBD1|.|TRBV6-1|TRBJ1-4
CASSDQGANEKLFF
TGTGCCAGCAGTGACCAGGGGGCTAATGAAAAACTGTTTTTT
>.|.|TRBV6-1|TRBJ1-1
CASSEKGLWTEAFF
TGTGCCAGCAGTGAAAAGGGCCTGTGGACTGAAGCTTTCTTT
>.|.|TRBV24-1|TRBJ2-5
CATSDVSRIQETQYF
TGTGCCACCAGTGATGTTTCCAGGATCCAAGAGACCCAGTACTTC
>TRBD2|.|TRBV5-1|TRBJ2-3
CASSLFPSGRALGDTQYF
TGCGCCAGCAGCTTGTTTCCTAGCGGGAGGGCCTTGGGGGATACGCAGTATTTT
>.|.|TRBV10-1|TRBJ2-3
CASSVTGVADTQYF
TGCGCCAGCAGTGTGACCGGAGTTGCAGATACGCAGTATTTT
>TRBD1|.|TRBV11-2|TRBJ2-3
CASEGALDTQYF
TGTGCCAGCGAGGGGGCGTTAGATACGCAGTATTTT
>TRBD1|.|TRBV24-1|TRBJ2-3
CATSDPSETGRTDTQYF
TGTGCCACCAGTGACCCCTCAGAGACAGGGAGAACAGATACGCAGTATTTT
>.|.|TRBV5-1|TRBJ1-1
CASSLYRQGRSGEFTEAFF
TGCGCCAGCAGCTTATACAGGCAGGGCAGGAGTGGGGAATTCACTGAAGCTTTCTTT
>.|few|TRBV21-1|TRBJ2-2
CAIYTGELFF
TGTGCCATCTACACCGGGGAGCTGTTTTTT
>.|.|TRBV5-1|TRBJ2-2
CASTADLNTGELFF
TGCGCCAGCACGGCGGACTTGAACACCGGGGAGCTGTTTTTT
>TRBD2|.|TRBV11-2|TRBJ2-3
CASSPGGDRATDTQYF
TGTGCCAGCAGCCCCGGGGGGGACCGGGCCACAGATACGCAGTATTTT
>TRBD1|.|TRBV15|TRBJ2-1
CATSRDIPGGTGEFF
TGTGCCACCAGCAGAGATATACCGGGGGGGACAGGGGAGTTCTTC
>.|.|TRBV28|TRBJ2-2
CASSLVALSGELFF
TGTGCCAGCAGTTTAGTAGCCCTCTCCGGGGAGCTGTTTTTT
>.|.|TRBV6-2/TRBV6-3|TRBJ1-2
CASSPGTGAYYTF
TGTGCCAGCAGTCCCGGGACCGGTGCGTATTACACCTTC
>.|few|TRBV6-4|TRBJ2-1
CASSDLFPRELRGDEQFF
TGTGCCAGCAGTGATCTTTTCCCCCGGGAACTCAGGGGAGATGAGCAGTTCTTC
>TRBD2|.|TRBV2|TRBJ2-3
CASKPGTSGTSTDTQYF
TGTGCCAGCAAGCCCGGGACTAGCGGGACCAGCACAGATACGCAGTATTTT
>.|once|TRBV4-2|TRBJ1-1
CASSQDGPGVDTEAFF
TGTGCCAGCAGCCAAGACGGCCCGGGCGTGGACACTGAAGCTTTCTTT
>.|.|TRBV2|TRBJ1-2
CASSPDGAYGYTF
TGTGCCAGCAGTCCAGATGGGGCCTATGGCTACACCTTC
>.|.|TRBV5-1|TRBJ1-3
CASSFGSDGNTIYF
TGCGCCAGCAGCTTCGGGTCTGATGGAAACACCATATATTTT
>TRBD1|large|TRBV24-1|TRBJ2-2
CATSAKPGQGNTGELFF
TGTGCCACCAGTGCTAAACCGGGACAGGGTAACACCGGGGAGCTGTTTTTT
>.|.|TRBV7-9|TRBJ2-1
CASSDLRGGASYNEQFF
TGTGCCAGCAGCGACCTCCGCGGCGGGGCCTCCTACAATGAGCAGTTCTTC
>.|.|TRBV27|TRBJ1-2
CASSLWGDGYTF
TGTGCCAGCAGTTTATGGGGGGATGGCTACACCTTC
>.|.|TRBV11-1|TRBJ1-1
CASSLEWRMNTEAFF
TGTGCCAGCAGCTTAGAGTGGCGGATGAACACTGAAGCTTTCTTT
>TRBD1|.|TRBV5-3|TRBJ2-6
CARSTDRGRGGANVLTF
TGTGCCAGAAGCACAGACAGGGGTAGGGGTGGGGCCAACGTCCTGACTTTC
>TRBD1|.|TRBV7-8|TRBJ1-5
CASSFRTGVGPQHF
TGTGCCAGCAGCTTCCGGACAGGGGTTGGGCCCCAGCATTTT
>.|.|TRBV5-5|TRBJ1-2
CASSLTSGDYGYTF
TGTGCCAGCAGCCTGACGTCAGGGGACTATGGCTACACCTTC
>TRBD1|.|TRBV9|TRBJ1-1
CASSGRDRGWNTEAFF
TGTGCCAGCAGCGGACGGGACAGGGGGTGGAACACTGAAGCTTTCTTT
>.|.|TRBV9|TRBJ1-1
CASSERILSEAFF
TGTGCCAGCAGCGAGAGGATTTTGTCTGAAGCTTTCTTT